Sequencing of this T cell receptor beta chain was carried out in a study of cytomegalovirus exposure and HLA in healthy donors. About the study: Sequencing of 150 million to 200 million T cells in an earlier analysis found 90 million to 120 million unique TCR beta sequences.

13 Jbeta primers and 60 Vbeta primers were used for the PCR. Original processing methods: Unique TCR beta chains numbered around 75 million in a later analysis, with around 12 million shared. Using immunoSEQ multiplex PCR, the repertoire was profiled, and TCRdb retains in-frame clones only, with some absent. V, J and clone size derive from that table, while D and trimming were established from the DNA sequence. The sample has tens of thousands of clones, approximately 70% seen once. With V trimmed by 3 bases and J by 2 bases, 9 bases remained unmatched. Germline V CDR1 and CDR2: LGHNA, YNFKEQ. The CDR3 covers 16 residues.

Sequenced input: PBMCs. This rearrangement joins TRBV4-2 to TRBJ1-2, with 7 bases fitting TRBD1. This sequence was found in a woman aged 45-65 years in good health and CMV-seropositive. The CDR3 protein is CASSQGDGTVNYGYTF. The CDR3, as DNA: TGTGCCAGCAGCCAGGGAGACGGGACAGTCAACTATGGCTACACCTTC.